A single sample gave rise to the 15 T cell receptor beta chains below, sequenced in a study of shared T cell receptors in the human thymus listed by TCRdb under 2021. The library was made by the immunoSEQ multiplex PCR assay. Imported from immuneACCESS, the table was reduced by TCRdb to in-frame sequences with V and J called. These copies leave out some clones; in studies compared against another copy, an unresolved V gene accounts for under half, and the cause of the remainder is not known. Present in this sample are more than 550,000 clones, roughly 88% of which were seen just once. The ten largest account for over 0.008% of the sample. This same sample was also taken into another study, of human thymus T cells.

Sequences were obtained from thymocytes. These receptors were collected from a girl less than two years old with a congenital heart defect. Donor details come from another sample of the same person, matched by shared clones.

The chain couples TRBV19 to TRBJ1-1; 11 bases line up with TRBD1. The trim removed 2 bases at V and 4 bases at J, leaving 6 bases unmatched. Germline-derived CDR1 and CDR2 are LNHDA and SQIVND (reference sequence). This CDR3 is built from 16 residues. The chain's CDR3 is CASSIRDRGWGTEAFF. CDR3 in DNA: TGTGCCAGTAGTATACGGGACAGGGGGTGGGGCACTGAAGCTTTCTTT.

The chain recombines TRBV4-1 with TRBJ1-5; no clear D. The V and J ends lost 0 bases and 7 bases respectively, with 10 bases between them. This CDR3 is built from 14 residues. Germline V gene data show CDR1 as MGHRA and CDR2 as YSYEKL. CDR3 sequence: CASSQDCRGQPQHF. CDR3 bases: TGCGCCAGCAGCCAAGATTGCCGCGGACAGCCCCAGCATTTT.

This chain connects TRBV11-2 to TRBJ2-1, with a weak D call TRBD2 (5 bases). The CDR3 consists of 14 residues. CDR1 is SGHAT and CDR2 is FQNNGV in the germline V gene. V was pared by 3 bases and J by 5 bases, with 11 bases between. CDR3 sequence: CASSLFVRDNEQFF. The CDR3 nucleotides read TGTGCCAGCAGCTTGTTCGTGCGGGACAATGAGCAGTTCTTC.

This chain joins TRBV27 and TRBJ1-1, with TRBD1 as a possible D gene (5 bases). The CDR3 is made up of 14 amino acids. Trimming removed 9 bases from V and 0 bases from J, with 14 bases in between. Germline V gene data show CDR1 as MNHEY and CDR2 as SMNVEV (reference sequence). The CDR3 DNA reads TGTGCCAGTAACCCAGACAGCATGAACACTGAAGCTTTCTTT. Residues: CASNPDSMNTEAFF.

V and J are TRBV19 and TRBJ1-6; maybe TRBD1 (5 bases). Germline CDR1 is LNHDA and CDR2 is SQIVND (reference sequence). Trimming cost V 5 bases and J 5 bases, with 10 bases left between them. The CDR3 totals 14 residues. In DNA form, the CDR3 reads TGTGCCAGTAGTGCGGGACGGGATAATTCACCCCTCCACTTT. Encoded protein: CASSAGRDNSPLHF. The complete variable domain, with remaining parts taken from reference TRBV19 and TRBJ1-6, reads DGGITQSPKYLFRKEGQNVTLSCEQNLNHDAMYWYRQDPGQGLRLIYYSQIVNDFQKGDIAEGYSVSREKKESFPLTVTSAQKNPTAFYLCASSAGRDNSPLHFGNGTRLTVT.

This CDR3 is CASSGGWESSTGELFF. CDR3 bases: TGTGCCAGCAGTGGTGGTTGGGAGAGCTCTACCGGGGAGCTGTTTTTT. V usage is TRBV6-1 and J usage is TRBJ2-2, with D tentatively TRBD2 (5 bases). The germline CDR1 and CDR2 sequences are MNHNS and SASEGT. The CDR3 spans 16 residues. V lost 4 bases and J 5 bases, leaving 17 bases between the germline ends.

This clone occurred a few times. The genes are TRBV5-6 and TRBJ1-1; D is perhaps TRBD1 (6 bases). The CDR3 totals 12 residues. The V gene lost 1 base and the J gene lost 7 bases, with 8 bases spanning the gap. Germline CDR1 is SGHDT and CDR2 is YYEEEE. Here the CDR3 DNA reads TGTGCCAGCAGCTTGACAGGGAGTGAAGCTTTCTTT. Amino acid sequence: CASSLTGSEAFF.

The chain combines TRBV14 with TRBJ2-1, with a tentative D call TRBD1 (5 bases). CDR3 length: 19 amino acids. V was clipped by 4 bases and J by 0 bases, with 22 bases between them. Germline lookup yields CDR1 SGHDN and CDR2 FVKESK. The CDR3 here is CASSPLLPGLVGSYNEQFF. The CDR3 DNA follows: TGTGCCAGCAGCCCACTCCTCCCAGGGTTGGTTGGCTCCTACAATGAGCAGTTCTTC.

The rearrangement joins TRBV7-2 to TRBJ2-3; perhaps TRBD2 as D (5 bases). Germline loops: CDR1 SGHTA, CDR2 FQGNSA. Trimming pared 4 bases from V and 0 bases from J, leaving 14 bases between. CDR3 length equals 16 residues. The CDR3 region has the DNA TGTGCCAGCAGCTCCGCAGCGACTACTAGCACAGATACGCAGTATTTT. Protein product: CASSSAATTSTDTQYF.

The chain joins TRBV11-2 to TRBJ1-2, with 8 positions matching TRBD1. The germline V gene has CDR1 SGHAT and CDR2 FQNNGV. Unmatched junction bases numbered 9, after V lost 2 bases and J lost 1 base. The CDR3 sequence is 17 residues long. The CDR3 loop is CASSLILEQGVNYGYTF. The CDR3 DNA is TGTGCCAGCAGCTTAATACTGGAACAGGGGGTTAACTATGGCTACACCTTC.

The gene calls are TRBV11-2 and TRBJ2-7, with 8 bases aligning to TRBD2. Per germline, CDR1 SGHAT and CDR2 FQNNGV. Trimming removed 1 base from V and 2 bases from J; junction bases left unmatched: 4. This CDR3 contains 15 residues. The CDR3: CASSLAGLDTYEQYF. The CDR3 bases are TGTGCCAGCAGCTTAGCGGGACTAGACACCTACGAGCAGTACTTC.

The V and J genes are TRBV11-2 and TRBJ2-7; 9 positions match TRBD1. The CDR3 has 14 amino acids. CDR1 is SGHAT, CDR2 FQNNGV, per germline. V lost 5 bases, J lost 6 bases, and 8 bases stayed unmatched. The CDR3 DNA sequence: TGTGCCAGCAGCCCGGGGACAGGGTCCCCCGAGCAGTACTTC. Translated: CASSPGTGSPEQYF.

For the CDR3, the DNA is TGTGCCATCAGATGGGACAAGCGCGAAAAACTGTTTTTT. As protein: CAIRWDKREKLFF. J is TRBJ1-4 and V is TRBV10-3, with D possibly matching TRBD1 (6 bases). This CDR3 is built from 13 residues. Trimming cost V 6 bases and J 8 bases, with 13 bases left between them. CDR1 ENHRY and CDR2 SYGVKD come from the germline V gene.

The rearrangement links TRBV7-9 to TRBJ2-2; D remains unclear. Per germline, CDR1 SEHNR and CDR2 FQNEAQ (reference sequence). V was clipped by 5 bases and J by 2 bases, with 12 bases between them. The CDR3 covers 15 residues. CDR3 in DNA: TGTGCCAGCAGCGGAGTAATTCTAAACACCGGGGAGCTGTTTTTT. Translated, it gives CASSGVILNTGELFF. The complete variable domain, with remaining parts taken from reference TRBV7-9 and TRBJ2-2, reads DTGVSQNPRHKITKRGQNVTFRCDPISEHNRLYWYRQTLGQGPEFLTYFQNEAQLEKSRLLSDRFSAERPKGSFSTLEIQRTEQGDSAMYLCASSGVILNTGELFFGEGSRLTVL.

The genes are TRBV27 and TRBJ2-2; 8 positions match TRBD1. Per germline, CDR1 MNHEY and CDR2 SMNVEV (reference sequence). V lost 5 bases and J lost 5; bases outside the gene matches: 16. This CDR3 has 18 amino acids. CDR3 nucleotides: TGTGCCAGCAGTCCCTCCCCAGGGGGCCCTAAGGGTACCGGGGAGCTGTTTTTT. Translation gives CASSPSPGGPKGTGELFF.